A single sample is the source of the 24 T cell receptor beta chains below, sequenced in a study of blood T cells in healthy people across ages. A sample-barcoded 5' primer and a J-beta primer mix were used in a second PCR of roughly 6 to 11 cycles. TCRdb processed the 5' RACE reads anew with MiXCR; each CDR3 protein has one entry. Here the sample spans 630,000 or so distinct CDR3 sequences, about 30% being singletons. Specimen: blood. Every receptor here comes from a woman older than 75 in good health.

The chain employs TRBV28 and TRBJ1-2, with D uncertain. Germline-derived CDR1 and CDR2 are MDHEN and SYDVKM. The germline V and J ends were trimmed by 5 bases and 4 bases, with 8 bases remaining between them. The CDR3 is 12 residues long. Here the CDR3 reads CASSALSYGYTF. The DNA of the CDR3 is TGTGCCAGCAGTGCCCTCTCCTATGGCTACACCTTC.

The CDR3 loop is CSARGRAGVVPEQYF. The CDR3 DNA reads as TGCAGTGCTAGGGGCAGGGCGGGGGTAGTCCCCGAGCAGTACTTC. The gene calls are TRBV20-1 and TRBJ2-7; the match to TRBD2 covers 7 bases. This CDR3 region has 15 residues. The J segment lost 6 bases and the V segment lost 3 bases, leaving 14 bases of the junction unmatched. CDR1 and CDR2 (germline): DFQATT, SNEGSKA (reference sequence).

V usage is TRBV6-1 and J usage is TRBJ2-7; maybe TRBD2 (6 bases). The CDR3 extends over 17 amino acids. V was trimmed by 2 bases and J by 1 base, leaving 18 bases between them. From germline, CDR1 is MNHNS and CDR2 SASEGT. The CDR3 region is CASSEPGRGIRSYEQYF. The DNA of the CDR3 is TGTGCCAGCAGTGAACCCGGGAGAGGTATAAGGTCCTACGAGCAGTACTTC.

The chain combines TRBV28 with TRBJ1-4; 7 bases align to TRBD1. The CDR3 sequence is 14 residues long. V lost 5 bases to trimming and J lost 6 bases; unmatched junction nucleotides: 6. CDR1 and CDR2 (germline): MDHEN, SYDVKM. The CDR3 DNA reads TGTGCCAGCAGTACACAGGGGCCGGATGAAAAACTGTTTTTT. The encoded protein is CASSTQGPDEKLFF.

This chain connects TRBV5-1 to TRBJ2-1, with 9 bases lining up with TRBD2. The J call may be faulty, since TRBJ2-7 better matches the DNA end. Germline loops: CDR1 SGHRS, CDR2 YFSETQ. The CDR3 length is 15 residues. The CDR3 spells CASSLVAGDYNEQYF. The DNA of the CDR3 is TGCGCCAGCAGCTTGGTAGCGGGGGACTACAATGAGCAGTACTTC.

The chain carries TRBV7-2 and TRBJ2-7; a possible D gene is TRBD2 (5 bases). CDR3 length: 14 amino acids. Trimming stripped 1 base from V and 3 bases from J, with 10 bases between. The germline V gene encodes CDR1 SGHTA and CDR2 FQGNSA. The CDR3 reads CASSLGARDYEQYF. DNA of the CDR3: TGTGCCAGCAGCTTAGGAGCCCGGGACTACGAGCAGTACTTC.

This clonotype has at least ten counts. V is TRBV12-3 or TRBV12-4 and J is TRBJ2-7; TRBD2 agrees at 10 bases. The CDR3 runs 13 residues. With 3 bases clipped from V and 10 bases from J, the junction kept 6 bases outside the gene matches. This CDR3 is CASSFGTSESQYF. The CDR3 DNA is TGTGCCAGCAGTTTCGGGACTAGCGAATCCCAGTACTTC.

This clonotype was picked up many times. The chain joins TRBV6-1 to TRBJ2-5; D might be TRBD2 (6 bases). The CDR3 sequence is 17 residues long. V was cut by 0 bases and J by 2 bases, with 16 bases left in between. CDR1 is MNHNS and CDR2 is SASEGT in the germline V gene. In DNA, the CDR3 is TGTGCCAGCAGTGAAGCCCCCGGGACTGTACATCAAGAGACCCAGTACTTC. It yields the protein CASSEAPGTVHQETQYF.

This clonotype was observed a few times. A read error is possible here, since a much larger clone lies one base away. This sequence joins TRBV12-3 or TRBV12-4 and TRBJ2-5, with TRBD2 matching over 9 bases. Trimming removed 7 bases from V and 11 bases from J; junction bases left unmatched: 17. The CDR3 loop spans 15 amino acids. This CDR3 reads CASMLERGVYNEQYF. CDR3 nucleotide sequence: TGTGCCAGCATGTTAGAGCGGGGGGTCTACAATGAGCAGTACTTC.

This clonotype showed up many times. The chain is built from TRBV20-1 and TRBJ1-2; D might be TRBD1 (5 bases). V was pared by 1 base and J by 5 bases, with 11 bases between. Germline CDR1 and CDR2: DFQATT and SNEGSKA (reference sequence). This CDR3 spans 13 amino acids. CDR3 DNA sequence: TGCAGTGCTAGAGTGGGGGACGTATATGGCTACACCTTC. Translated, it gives CSARVGDVYGYTF.

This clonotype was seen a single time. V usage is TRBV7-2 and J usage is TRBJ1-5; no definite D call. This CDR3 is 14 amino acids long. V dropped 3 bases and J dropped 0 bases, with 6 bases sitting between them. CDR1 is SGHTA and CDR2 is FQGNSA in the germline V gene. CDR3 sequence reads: CASSFRNSNQPQHF. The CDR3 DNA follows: TGTGCCAGCAGCTTCCGAAATAGCAATCAGCCCCAGCATTTT.

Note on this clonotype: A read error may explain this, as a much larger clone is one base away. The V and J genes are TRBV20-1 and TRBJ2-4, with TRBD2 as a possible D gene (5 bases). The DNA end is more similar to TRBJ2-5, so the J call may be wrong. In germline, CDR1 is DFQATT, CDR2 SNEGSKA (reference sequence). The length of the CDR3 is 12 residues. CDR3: CRATGEQETQYF. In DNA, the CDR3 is TGCAGGGCCACTGGGGAGCAAGAGACCCAGTACTTC.

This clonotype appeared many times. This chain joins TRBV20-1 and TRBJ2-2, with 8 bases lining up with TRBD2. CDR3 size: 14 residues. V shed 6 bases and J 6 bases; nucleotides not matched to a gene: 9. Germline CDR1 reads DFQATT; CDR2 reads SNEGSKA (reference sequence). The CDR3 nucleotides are TGCAGTGCCAGATCGGGGGGGGAACCCGGGGAGCTGTTTTTT. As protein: CSARSGGEPGELFF.

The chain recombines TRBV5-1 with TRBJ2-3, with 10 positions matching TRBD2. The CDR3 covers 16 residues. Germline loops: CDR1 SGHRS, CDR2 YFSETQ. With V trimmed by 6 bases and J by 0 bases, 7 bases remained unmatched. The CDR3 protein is CASTERGGYSTDTQYF. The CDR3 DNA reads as TGCGCCAGCACCGAGCGGGGGGGATATAGCACAGATACGCAGTATTTT.

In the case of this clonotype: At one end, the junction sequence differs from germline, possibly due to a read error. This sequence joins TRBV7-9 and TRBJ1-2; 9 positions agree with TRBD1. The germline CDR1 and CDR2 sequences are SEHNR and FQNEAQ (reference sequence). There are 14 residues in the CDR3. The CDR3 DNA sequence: TGTACCAGCAGCTTAGGACAGGGGATCTCTGGCTACACCTTC. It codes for CTSSLGQGISGYTF. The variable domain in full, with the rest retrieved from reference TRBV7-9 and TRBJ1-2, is DTGVSQNPRHKITKRGQNVTFRCDPISEHNRLYWYRQTLGQGPEFLTYFQNEAQLEKSRLLSDRFSAERPKGSFSTLEIQRTEQGDSAMYLCTSSLGQGISGYTFGSGTRLTVV.

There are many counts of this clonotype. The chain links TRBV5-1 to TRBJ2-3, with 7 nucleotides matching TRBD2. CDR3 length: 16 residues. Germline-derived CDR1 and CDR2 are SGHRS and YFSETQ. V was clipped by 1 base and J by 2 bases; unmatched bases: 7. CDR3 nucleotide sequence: TGCGCCAGCAGCTTGCCAGACGCGGGGGTCACAGATACGCAGTATTTT. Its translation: CASSLPDAGVTDTQYF.

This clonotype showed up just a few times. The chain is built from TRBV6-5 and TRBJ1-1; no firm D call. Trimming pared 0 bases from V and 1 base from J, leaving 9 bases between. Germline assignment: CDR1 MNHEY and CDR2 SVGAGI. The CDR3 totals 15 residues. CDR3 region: CASSYSRTGNTEAFF. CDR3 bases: TGTGCCAGCAGTTACTCGAGGACGGGGAACACTGAAGCTTTCTTT.

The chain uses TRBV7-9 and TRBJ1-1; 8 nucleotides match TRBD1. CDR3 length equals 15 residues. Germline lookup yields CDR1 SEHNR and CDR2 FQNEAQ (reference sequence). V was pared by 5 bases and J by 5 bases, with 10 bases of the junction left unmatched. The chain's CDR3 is CASSLVSGGRTEAFF. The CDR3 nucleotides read TGTGCCAGCAGCCTGGTATCAGGGGGCCGGACTGAAGCTTTCTTT.

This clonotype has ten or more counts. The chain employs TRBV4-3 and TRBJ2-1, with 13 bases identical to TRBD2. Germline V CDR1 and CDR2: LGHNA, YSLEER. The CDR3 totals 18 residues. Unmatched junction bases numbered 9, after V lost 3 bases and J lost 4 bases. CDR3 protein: CASSHFLGLAGLYNEQFF. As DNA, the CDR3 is TGCGCCAGCAGCCACTTTTTGGGACTAGCGGGGTTGTACAATGAGCAGTTCTTC.

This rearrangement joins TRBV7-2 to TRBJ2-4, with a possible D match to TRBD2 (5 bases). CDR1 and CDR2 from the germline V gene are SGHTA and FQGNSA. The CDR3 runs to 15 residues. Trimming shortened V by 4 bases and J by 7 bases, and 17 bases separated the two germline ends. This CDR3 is CASSSSNGVRNIQYF. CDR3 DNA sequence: TGTGCCAGCAGCTCTTCTAACGGGGTTCGTAACATTCAGTACTTC.

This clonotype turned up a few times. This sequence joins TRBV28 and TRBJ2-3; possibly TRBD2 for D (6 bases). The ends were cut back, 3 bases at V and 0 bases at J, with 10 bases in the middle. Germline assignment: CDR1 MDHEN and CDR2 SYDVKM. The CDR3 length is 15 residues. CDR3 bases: TGTGCCAGCAGTTTTGGTAGCGGCAGCACAGATACGCAGTATTTT. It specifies CASSFGSGSTDTQYF.

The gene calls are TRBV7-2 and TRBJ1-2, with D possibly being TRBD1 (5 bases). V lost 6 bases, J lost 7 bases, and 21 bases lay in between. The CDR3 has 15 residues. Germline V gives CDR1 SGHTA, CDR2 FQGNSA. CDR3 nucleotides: TGTGCCAGCAGACCCGCCAGGGTGAATTTTCGTGGCTACACCTTC. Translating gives CASRPARVNFRGYTF.

DNA of the CDR3: TGTGCCAGCACCGGGACAGGGGAAAACTCTGGGGCCAACGTCCTGACTTTC. This encodes CASTGTGENSGANVLTF. The V and J genes are TRBV6-1 and TRBJ2-6; TRBD1 matches 10 bases. CDR3 length equals 17 residues. Per germline, CDR1 MNHNS and CDR2 SASEGT. The trim removed 7 bases at V and 0 bases at J, leaving 6 bases unmatched.

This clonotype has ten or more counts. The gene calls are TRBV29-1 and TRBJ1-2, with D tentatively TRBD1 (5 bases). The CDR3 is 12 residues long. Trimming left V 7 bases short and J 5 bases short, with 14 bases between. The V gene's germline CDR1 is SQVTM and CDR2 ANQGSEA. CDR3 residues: CSARGLGYGYTF. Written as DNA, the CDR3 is TGCAGCGCAAGGGGTTTAGGTTATGGCTACACCTTC. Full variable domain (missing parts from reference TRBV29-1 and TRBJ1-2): SAVISQKPSRDICQRGTSLTIQCQVDSQVTMMFWYRQQPGQSLTLIATANQGSEATYESGFVIDKFPISRPNLTFSTLTVSNMSPEDSSIYLCSARGLGYGYTFGSGTRLTVV.